One and the same sample provided the 5 T cell receptor beta chains below, sequenced in a study of blood T cell repertoires in COVID-19. Assay used: immunoSEQ multiplex PCR; TCRdb lists only in-frame clones, some missing. The table includes 250,000 to 350,000 clones, approximately 84% detected once. Material: peripheral blood. The receptor set was obtained from a human donor with COVID-19, enrolled during active disease. The donor label of this sample is uncertain.

The rearrangement joins TRBV30 to TRBJ1-2; TRBD1 agrees at 8 bases. Per germline, CDR1 GTSNPN and CDR2 SVGIG (reference sequence). The V gene end was trimmed by 6 bases and the J gene end by 7 bases; junction bases not matched to a gene: 7. This CDR3 has 12 amino acids. The CDR3 nucleotides read TGTGCCTGCTCAGGGGGCTTAAGTGGCTACACCTTC. Translating it yields CACSGGLSGYTF.

V and J are TRBV11-2 and TRBJ1-1; D remains unclear. CDR1 and CDR2 from the germline V gene are SGHAT and FQNNGV. Trimming cost V 1 base and J 0 bases, with 15 bases left between them. The CDR3 length is 17 residues. The CDR3 protein is CASSLAPRPPMNTEAFF. In nucleotides, the CDR3 is TGTGCCAGCAGCTTAGCCCCCAGGCCCCCAATGAACACTGAAGCTTTCTTT.

V and J are TRBV15 and TRBJ2-7; 10 bases align to TRBD1. The germline V gene encodes CDR1 LNHNV and CDR2 YYDKDF (reference sequence). The CDR3 loop spans 14 amino acids. Germline trimming cut 3 bases from V and 5 bases from J; bases unmatched to any gene: 4. The CDR3 loop reads CATSSGGTGDEQYF. The CDR3 DNA follows: TGTGCCACCAGCAGCGGCGGGACAGGGGACGAGCAGTACTTC.

This sequence joins TRBV2 and TRBJ1-3; D may be TRBD1 (5 bases). V was cut by 3 bases and J by 0 bases, with 12 bases left in between. The germline V gene has CDR1 SNHLY and CDR2 FYNNEI. The CDR3 spans 16 residues. CDR3 DNA: TGTGCCAGCAGTGAGGGCAGGGCCCTCTCTGGAAACACCATATATTTT. Translation: CASSEGRALSGNTIYF.

This chain uses TRBV20-1 with TRBJ2-7, with D hard to call. The CDR3 spans 11 residues. The germline gives CDR1 DFQATT, CDR2 SNEGSKA (reference sequence). The CDR3 sequence: CSGFSSYEQYF. The CDR3 DNA is TGCAGCGGGTTTAGCTCCTACGAGCAGTACTTC.